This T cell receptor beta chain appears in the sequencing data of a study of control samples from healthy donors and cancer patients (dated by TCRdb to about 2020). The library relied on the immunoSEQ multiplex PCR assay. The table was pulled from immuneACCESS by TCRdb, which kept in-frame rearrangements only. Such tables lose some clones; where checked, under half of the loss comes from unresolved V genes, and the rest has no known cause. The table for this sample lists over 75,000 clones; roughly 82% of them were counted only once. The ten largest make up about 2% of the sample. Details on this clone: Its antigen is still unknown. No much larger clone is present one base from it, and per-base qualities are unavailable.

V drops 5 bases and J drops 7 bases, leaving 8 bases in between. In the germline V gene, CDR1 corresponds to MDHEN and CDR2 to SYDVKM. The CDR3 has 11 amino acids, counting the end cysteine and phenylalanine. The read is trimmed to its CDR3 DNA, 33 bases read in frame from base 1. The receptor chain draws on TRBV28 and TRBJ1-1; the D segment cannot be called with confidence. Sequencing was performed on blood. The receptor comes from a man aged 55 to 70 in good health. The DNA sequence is TGTGCCAGCAGTCGAGGTTTTGAAGCTTTCTTT. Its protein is CASSRGFEAFF.